These 24 T cell receptor beta chains share one sample of origin, sequenced in a study of blood T cell repertoires in COVID-19. This table comes from immunoSEQ multiplex PCR, and its TCRdb copy is limited to in-frame clones, with some not included. This repertoire shows about 200,000 clones, around 86% found once; its top ten account for approximately 25%. The sample comprised PBMCs or T cells enriched from blood (not recorded which). The receptor set was obtained from a middle-aged woman in a cohort exposed to, infected with or recovered from COVID-19 (not recorded which).

The chain combines TRBV11-3 with TRBJ1-2, with TRBD1 as a possible D gene (6 bases). V was clipped by 0 bases and J by 6 bases, with 20 bases between them. CDR1 SGHNT and CDR2 YENEEA come from the germline V gene. The CDR3 sequence is 17 residues long. CDR3 region: CASSLEWAGASIDGYTF. CDR3 sequence (DNA): TGTGCCAGCAGCTTAGAATGGGCAGGGGCATCAATCGATGGCTACACCTTC.

V gene TRBV2 combines with J gene TRBJ2-2; D is possibly TRBD2 (7 bases). The CDR3 is 18 amino acids. Germline assignment: CDR1 SNHLY and CDR2 FYNNEI. V was pared by 6 bases and J by 2 bases, with 22 bases between. The CDR3 reads CASRAGGGPAINTGELFF. CDR3 DNA: TGTGCCAGCAGAGCGGGCGGGGGCCCAGCTATTAACACCGGGGAGCTGTTTTTT.

This chain connects TRBV28 to TRBJ2-7; D may be TRBD1 (5 bases). CDR1 is MDHEN, CDR2 SYDVKM, per germline. V lost 3 bases and J lost 4, with 7 bases in between. The CDR3 is made up of 12 amino acids. The CDR3 region is CASSLGLYEQYF. The CDR3 DNA is TGTGCCAGCAGTTTGGGGCTTTACGAGCAGTACTTC.

The V call is TRBV7-3, the J call TRBJ2-7; 9 bases map to TRBD2. After removal of 1 base from V and 0 bases from J, the junction contained 25 bases not matched to a gene. CDR1 and CDR2 from the germline V gene are SGHTA and FQGTGA. CDR3 length: 23 amino acids. The CDR3 is CASSLIRDLGGAGGPTSSYEQYF. The CDR3 coding sequence is TGTGCCAGCAGCTTAATCCGGGACCTCGGTGGAGCGGGAGGTCCGACGTCCTCCTACGAGCAGTACTTC.

V gene TRBV7-9 combines with J gene TRBJ2-3; a possible D gene is TRBD1 (5 bases). This CDR3 has 13 residues. Looked up from germline, CDR1 is SEHNR and CDR2 is FQNEAQ (reference sequence). V lost 11 bases, J lost 2 bases, and 14 bases lay in between. DNA for the CDR3: TGTGCCGGGTGGGGCCCGGACACAGATACGCAGTATTTT. It translates to CAGWGPDTDTQYF. The whole variable domain, remainder taken from reference TRBV7-9 and TRBJ2-3, is DTGVSQNPRHKITKRGQNVTFRCDPISEHNRLYWYRQTLGQGPEFLTYFQNEAQLEKSRLLSDRFSAERPKGSFSTLEIQRTEQGDSAMYLCAGWGPDTDTQYFGPGTRLTVL.

V gene TRBV30 combines with J gene TRBJ1-5; TRBD1 agrees at 8 bases. The CDR3 spans 13 residues. Germline V gene sequence: CDR1 GTSNPN, CDR2 SVGIG (reference sequence). V was pared by 2 bases and J by 7 bases, with 4 bases of the junction left unmatched. CDR3 coding DNA: TGTGCCTGGAGTCAGGGGGCGCGGCAGCCCCAGCATTTT. This encodes CAWSQGARQPQHF. Together with reference TRBV30 and TRBJ1-5, the CDR3 gives the full variable domain: SQTIHQWPATLVQPVGSPLSLECTVEGTSNPNLYWYRQAAGRGLQLLFYSVGIGQISSEVPQNLSASRPQDRQFILSSKKLLLSDSGFYLCAWSQGARQPQHFGDGTRLSIL.

The CDR3: CASSGGQGDNEQFF. The CDR3 nucleotides read TGCGCCAGCAGTGGAGGCCAGGGCGACAATGAGCAGTTCTTC. The chain combines TRBV10-1 with TRBJ2-1, with a possible D match to TRBD1 (5 bases). From germline, CDR1 is WNHNN and CDR2 SYGVQD (reference sequence). The length of the CDR3 is 14 residues. V was shortened by 4 bases and J by 5 bases, with 12 bases between the two germline ends.

The chain couples TRBV4-1 to TRBJ2-2; D not resolved. The V end was cut by 0 bases, the J end by 1 base, with 12 bases between. This CDR3 has 17 amino acids. Germline-derived CDR1 and CDR2 are MGHRA and YSYEKL. CDR3 bases: TGCGCCAGCAGCCAAGATGCGGCAGCACTGAACACCGGGGAGCTGTTTTTT. Its protein is CASSQDAAALNTGELFF.

The chain is built from TRBV29-1 and TRBJ1-1; a possible D gene is TRBD1 (6 bases). CDR1 is SQVTM, CDR2 ANQGSEA, per germline. Trimming shortened V by 7 bases and J by 3 bases, and 18 bases separated the two germline ends. The CDR3 consists of 14 residues. The CDR3 bases are TGCAGCGCTTACAGGGATAGAGAGGACACTGAAGCTTTCTTT. This sequence encodes CSAYRDREDTEAFF.

The chain recombines TRBV9 with TRBJ2-5; 10 bases map to TRBD2. The CDR3 consists of 16 residues. Germline V gene sequence: CDR1 SGDLS, CDR2 YYNGEE. Losses at the gene ends were 0 bases for V and 4 bases for J; bases not matched to a gene: 6. CDR3 sequence reads: CASSVAASGSVETQYF. CDR3 DNA sequence: TGTGCCAGCAGCGTAGCTGCTAGCGGGAGTGTAGAGACCCAGTACTTC.

V gene TRBV27 combines with J gene TRBJ1-2; D unresolved. Trimming removed 3 bases from V and 4 bases from J, with 12 bases in between. The CDR3 is 14 amino acids. The germline V gene encodes CDR1 MNHEY and CDR2 SMNVEV (reference sequence). The CDR3 sequence: CASSFGVEGYGYTF. CDR3 in DNA: TGTGCCAGCAGTTTCGGGGTAGAGGGCTATGGCTACACCTTC.

V gene TRBV4-1 combines with J gene TRBJ2-3; 7 positions agree with TRBD1. V lost 2 bases, J lost 4 bases, and 9 bases stayed unmatched. The CDR3 sequence is 16 residues long. Per the germline V gene, CDR1 is MGHRA and CDR2 is YSYEKL. The DNA of the CDR3 is TGCGCCAGCAGCCAATGGCCAGACAGGGTGGCAGATACGCAGTATTTT. It translates to CASSQWPDRVADTQYF.

V usage is TRBV14 and J usage is TRBJ1-1, with D unclear. The CDR3 is 18 amino acids. Germline loops: CDR1 SGHDN, CDR2 FVKESK. With 3 bases removed from V and 1 base from J, the gap between germline ends came to 21 bases. The CDR3 protein is CASSHGPGEGWSNTEAFF. The CDR3 DNA is TGTGCCAGCAGCCACGGTCCAGGAGAGGGTTGGTCGAACACTGAAGCTTTCTTT.

The chain has TRBV6-5 and TRBJ1-3; tentative D call: TRBD1 (6 bases). Per the germline V gene, CDR1 is MNHEY and CDR2 is SVGAGI. CDR3 length: 16 residues. Between the trimmed V and J ends, which lost 0 bases and 2 bases, there was a span of 11 bases. The CDR3 DNA reads as TGTGCCAGCAGTTACTCTCAGGGGCTGGCTGGAAACACCATATATTTT. Amino acids: CASSYSQGLAGNTIYF.

J is TRBJ2-1 and V is TRBV6-4; D may be TRBD2 (6 bases). V was shortened by 3 bases and J by 2 bases, with 14 bases between the two germline ends. Per the germline V gene, CDR1 is MRHNA and CDR2 is SNTAGT. CDR3 length equals 16 residues. Here the CDR3 DNA reads TGTGCCAGCAGTGAAGATGGCGGGGCCCCCTACAATGAGCAGTTCTTC. Its protein is CASSEDGGAPYNEQFF.

The chain uses TRBV19 and TRBJ1-3; D gene unclear. The V and J ends lost 6 bases and 2 bases respectively, with 8 bases between them. CDR3 length: 13 amino acids. In germline, CDR1 is LNHDA, CDR2 SQIVND (reference sequence). As DNA, the CDR3 is TGTGCCAGTAGCGAGGTAGCTGGAAACACCATATATTTT. It codes for CASSEVAGNTIYF.

The chain joins TRBV12-3 or TRBV12-4 to TRBJ2-5; tentatively, D is TRBD2 (6 bases). The CDR3 loop spans 13 amino acids. The V and J ends lost 3 bases and 5 bases respectively, with 10 bases between them. The CDR3: CASSFGSGETQYF. The CDR3 DNA reads TGTGCCAGCAGTTTCGGGAGCGGGGAGACCCAGTACTTC.

The rearrangement uses TRBV18 and TRBJ2-1, with TRBD2 matching over 11 bases. Germline trimming cut 3 bases from V and 5 bases from J; bases unmatched to any gene: 6. The CDR3 extends over 16 amino acids. The germline gives CDR1 KGHSH, CDR2 LQKENI. The CDR3 loop is CASSPKLAGGHNEQFF. For the CDR3, the DNA is TGTGCCAGCTCACCGAAGCTAGCGGGGGGACACAATGAGCAGTTCTTC.

The chain uses TRBV28 and TRBJ1-6; D call uncertain. The CDR3 has 12 residues. Germline V gene sequence: CDR1 MDHEN, CDR2 SYDVKM. V was pared by 6 bases and J by 6 bases, with 6 bases between. DNA of the CDR3: TGTGCCAGCAGGAGGTCTAATTCACCCCTCCACTTT. Amino acid sequence: CASRRSNSPLHF.

Only a few counts were recorded for this clone. The chain recombines TRBV4-1 with TRBJ1-5; 8 positions agree with TRBD1. In germline, CDR1 is MGHRA, CDR2 YSYEKL. The V gene end was trimmed by 4 bases and the J gene end by 3 bases; junction bases not matched to a gene: 5. The CDR3 has 15 residues. CDR3 coding DNA: TGCGCCAGCAGCCCACTGGACAGGGCCAATCAGCCCCAGCATTTT. Translated: CASSPLDRANQPQHF.

This sequence joins TRBV7-9 and TRBJ2-7, with 11 nucleotides matching TRBD2. This CDR3 is 15 amino acids long. J lost 5 bases, V lost 1 base, and 4 bases had no gene match. The germline V gene encodes CDR1 SEHNR and CDR2 FQNEAQ (reference sequence). The CDR3 loop is CASSLVAGGLNEQYF. CDR3 nucleotide sequence: TGTGCCAGCAGCTTAGTAGCGGGAGGGCTGAACGAGCAGTACTTC.

This chain uses TRBV6-5 with TRBJ1-5; 9 nucleotides align to TRBD1. V gave up 6 bases and J gave up 9 bases; unmatched junction bases: 9. This CDR3 spans 14 amino acids. Germline V CDR1 and CDR2: MNHEY, SVGAGI. CDR3 in DNA: TGTGCCAGCAGCTATCGCGGGACAGGGCGGCCCCAGCATTTT. This encodes CASSYRGTGRPQHF.

The chain uses TRBV6-5 and TRBJ2-1; weak D call: TRBD2 (6 bases). In germline, CDR1 is MNHEY, CDR2 SVGAGI. The CDR3 totals 15 residues. Trimming removed 2 bases from V and 9 bases from J, with 17 bases in between. Written as DNA, the CDR3 is TGTGCCAGCAGTTACGGCGGGGCCCATTCGGGTGAGCAGTTCTTC. Amino acid sequence: CASSYGGAHSGEQFF.

The chain uses TRBV24-1 and TRBJ2-2; 7 positions match TRBD2. The CDR3 is 14 residues long. Germline values: CDR1 KGHDR, CDR2 SFDVKD. Germline trimming cut 2 bases from V and 6 bases from J; bases unmatched to any gene: 2. The DNA of the CDR3 is TGTGCCACCAGTGATTGGACTAGTCCCGGGGAGCTGTTTTTT. Protein: CATSDWTSPGELFF.